The rows below give T cell receptor beta chains drawn from one sample of a study of blood T cell repertoires in COVID-19. The repertoire was sequenced with immunoSEQ multiplex PCR; TCRdb's copy has only in-frame clones and lacks some. The sample holds about 230,000 clones, 80% to 90% seen once. Specimen: peripheral blood. These receptor sequences come from a man in his fifties with COVID-19, enrolled during active disease. Each CDR3 is given with its conserved first and last residue. D genes are given only for firm matches. Clone size, where shown, is once, few, many, or a class for clones that have expanded.

j_call v_call clone_size d_call cdr3_nt cdr3_aa
TRBJ2-1 TRBV7-9 NA NA TGTGCCAGCAGCCACCGGGTGGCTCCTGAGCAGTTCTTC CASSHRVAPEQFF
TRBJ1-5 TRBV19 NA TRBD1 TGTGCCAGTAGTCAGATCTTGGGGACAGGGGGCAATCAGCCCCAGCATTTT CASSQILGTGGNQPQHF
TRBJ1-6 TRBV6-5 NA NA TGTGCCAGCAGAGGACAGAATAATTCACCCCTCCACTTT CASRGQNNSPLHF
TRBJ2-2 TRBV7-2 NA NA TGTGCCAGCAGCTCCAGCCCCAGGGGAAACACCGGGGAGCTGTTTTTT CASSSSPRGNTGELFF
TRBJ2-7 TRBV7-9 NA NA TGTGCCAGCAGCTTAGCAGGGGGTATTGTTCGGGACGAGCAGTACTTC CASSLAGGIVRDEQYF
TRBJ1-5 TRBV18 NA TRBD1 TGTGCCAGCTCAGGCCAAAGGGGGCCCAATCAGCCCCAGCATTTT CASSGQRGPNQPQHF
TRBJ2-1 TRBV25-1 many TRBD2 TGTGCCAGCAGTGATTGGGCGGGAGGACGCTACAATGAGCAGTTCTTC CASSDWAGGRYNEQFF
TRBJ1-2 TRBV6-5 NA TRBD1 TGTGCCAGCAGCCGGACAGGGGTCTATGGCTACACCTTC CASSRTGVYGYTF
TRBJ1-6 TRBV6-6 NA NA TGTGCCAGCACTCAGGGTGCTTCACCCCTCCACTTT CASTQGASPLHF
TRBJ1-1 TRBV6-5 NA NA TGTGCCAGCAGAAACGGGAGGGGGTTTGAAGCTTTCTTT CASRNGRGFEAFF
TRBJ2-5 TRBV27 NA TRBD1 TGTGCCAGCAGTCACGGACAGGGCTTTTGGGAGACCCAGTACTTC CASSHGQGFWETQYF
TRBJ1-1 TRBV30 NA TRBD1 TGTGCCTTCGGGACAGGGCCTGAAGCTTTCTTT CAFGTGPEAFF
TRBJ1-1 TRBV10-3 NA NA TGTGCCGTCAAGACATCTGATGTGAACACTGAAGCTTTCTTT CAVKTSDVNTEAFF
TRBJ2-1 TRBV18 NA TRBD2 TGTGCCAGCTCACCACCGGGCGGGAGCTCCTACAATGAGCAGTTCTTC CASSPPGGSSYNEQFF
TRBJ2-3 TRBV5-1 once TRBD2 TGCGCCAGCAGCTTGACTAGCGGGACGCAGTATTTT CASSLTSGTQYF
TRBJ1-2 TRBV24-1 NA NA TGTGCCACCAGTGGAGGCTCGTTTGGCTACACCTTC CATSGGSFGYTF
TRBJ2-1 TRBV6-5 NA TRBD2 TGTGCCAGCCGACTAGCGGGAGGGACGAATGAGCAGTTCTTC CASRLAGGTNEQFF
TRBJ1-5 TRBV28 NA TRBD1 TGTGCCAGCAGTTTATCGACAGGGGGCATCTGGCCGGGTCAGCCCCAGCATTTT CASSLSTGGIWPGQPQHF
TRBJ1-2 TRBV28 NA TRBD1 TGTGCCAGCAGTCCCGATGACAGGGGCCAGAACTATGGCTACACCTTC CASSPDDRGQNYGYTF
TRBJ1-5 TRBV30 NA NA TGTGCCTGGAGTGTGGAGGACAATCAGCCCCAGCATTTT CAWSVEDNQPQHF
TRBJ2-1 TRBV18 NA TRBD1 TGTGCCAGCTCACCACCGGTCAGGGGGCAAGTGGATGAGCAGTTCTTC CASSPPVRGQVDEQFF
TRBJ2-5 TRBV5-1 NA TRBD2 TGCGCCAGCAGCCCCGGACTAGCGGGGGCTCAAGAGACCCAGTACTTC CASSPGLAGAQETQYF
TRBJ1-1 TRBV4-1 few NA TGCGCCAGCAGCCAAGAGGGGGGGCGAGGAACTGAAGCTTTCTTT CASSQEGGRGTEAFF
TRBJ2-2 TRBV6-5 NA TRBD1 TGTGCCAGCACCGGGACAGCGTTCTCCGGGGAGCTGTTTTTT CASTGTAFSGELFF
TRBJ1-2 TRBV7-2 NA TRBD1 TGTGCCAGCAGCACCCACGGACAGGGGGTTAATGGCTACACCTTC CASSTHGQGVNGYTF
TRBJ1-6 TRBV10-3 NA TRBD1 TGTGCCATCAGTGGGACAGGAGATTCACCCCTCCACTTT CAISGTGDSPLHF
TRBJ1-5 TRBV19 NA TRBD1 TGTGCCAGTAGTATAAATCGGCAGGCAGGGGGGTATTCACGGCAGCCCCAGCATTTT CASSINRQAGGYSRQPQHF
TRBJ1-5 TRBV12-2 NA NA TGTGCAAGTCGCTTAGAGCAGGGAGGTAGTCAGCCCCAGCATTTT CASRLEQGGSQPQHF
TRBJ2-7 TRBV4-1 NA TRBD2 TGCGCCAGCAGCCCGGGACTAGCGGGAGTGGGAGAGCAGTACTTC CASSPGLAGVGEQYF
TRBJ2-1 TRBV2 once NA TGTGCCAGCAGTGAACTTAGTTACAATGAGCAGTTCTTC CASSELSYNEQFF
TRBJ1-1 TRBV13 NA NA TGTGCCAGCAGCCACGGACAGAACACTGAAGCTTTCTTT CASSHGQNTEAFF
TRBJ1-5 TRBV7-8 NA TRBD1 TGTGCCAGCAGCTCGCAGGGGGGCTTCGGCAATCAGCCCCAGCATTTT CASSSQGGFGNQPQHF
TRBJ2-1 TRBV15 NA TRBD1 TGTGCCACCGAGGGATTAGGAGGAGGGACAGGGGACTACAATGAGCAGTTCTTC CATEGLGGGTGDYNEQFF
TRBJ1-6 TRBV19 NA NA TGTGCCAGTAGGCCCGCCATCGGGGGAGGGGATAATTCACCCCTCCACTTT CASRPAIGGGDNSPLHF
TRBJ2-3 TRBV3-1/TRBV3-2 NA TRBD1 TGTGCCAGCAGCAAGGGGGCCGATACGCAGTATTTT CASSKGADTQYF
TRBJ1-4 TRBV19 NA NA TGTGCCAGTAGTAGGGACAATGGGTTTGCTAATGAAAAACTGTTTTTT CASSRDNGFANEKLFF
TRBJ2-7 TRBV2 NA TRBD2 TGTGCCAGCAGGAAGGATAGCGGGAGCTCCTACGAGCAGTACTTC CASRKDSGSSYEQYF
TRBJ2-7 TRBV6-2/TRBV6-3 NA NA TGTGCCAGCAGCTTATTTTACTCCTACGAGCAGTACTTC CASSLFYSYEQYF
TRBJ2-3 TRBV5-1 NA TRBD2 TGCGCCAGCAGCTGGGGACGAATAGCGGGGTCGGATACGCAGTATTTT CASSWGRIAGSDTQYF
TRBJ2-3 TRBV28 NA TRBD1 TGTGCCAGCAGTACCGACAGGGTTAGCACAGATACGCAGTATTTT CASSTDRVSTDTQYF
TRBJ2-7 TRBV7-3 NA TRBD1 TGTGCCAGCAGCTTAACGGGACAGGGTGGCTACGAGCAGTACTTC CASSLTGQGGYEQYF
TRBJ2-1 TRBV7-9 NA TRBD1 TGTGCCAGCAGCTTAGGGGGACAGTTCAGGAATGAGCAGTTCTTC CASSLGGQFRNEQFF
TRBJ2-1 TRBV1 NA NA TGCACCAGCAGCCAAGATCTGGGGGGAGGGCCCGGGATTGAGCAGTTCTTC CTSSQDLGGGPGIEQFF
TRBJ2-1 TRBV28 NA TRBD1 TGTGCCAGCAGTTCCGGGACAGACAATGAGCAGTTCTTC CASSSGTDNEQFF
TRBJ2-3 TRBV2 NA NA TGTGCCACCCACTATTTTACAGATACGCAGTATTTT CATHYFTDTQYF
TRBJ1-4 TRBV19 few NA TGTGCCAGTAGGACCAGAGGCGGTGCTACTAATGAAAAACTGTTTTTT CASRTRGGATNEKLFF
TRBJ2-1 TRBV10-2 NA TRBD2 TGCGCCAGCAGTGAGTCCCCCATACGGACTAGCGGGAGGGCCGGTTACAATGAGCAGTTCTTC CASSESPIRTSGRAGYNEQFF
TRBJ1-1 TRBV6-5 NA NA TGTGCCAGCAGTTACTCGAGGGGGGGCGTGAACACTGAAGCTTTCTTT CASSYSRGGVNTEAFF
TRBJ1-2 TRBV3-1/TRBV3-2 NA TRBD1 TGTGCCAGCAGCCAAGGGGCAGGGGGCGACTATGGCTACACCTTC CASSQGAGGDYGYTF
TRBJ1-2 TRBV10-3 few TRBD1 TGTGCCATCAGCGATAAGGGACAGTTTGGCTACACCTTC CAISDKGQFGYTF
TRBJ1-2 TRBV19 few TRBD1 TGTGCCAGTAGGGGACAGGAGAACTATGGCTACACCTTC CASRGQENYGYTF
TRBJ1-4 TRBV7-9 once TRBD1 TGTGCCAGCAGCTCGACAGGGGTTGGGGAAAAACTGTTTTTT CASSSTGVGEKLFF
TRBJ2-2 TRBV29-1 NA TRBD1 TGCAGCGCTGGACAGGGAAACACCGGGGAGCTGTTTTTT CSAGQGNTGELFF
TRBJ1-6 TRBV6-4 NA NA TGTGCCAGCAGTGCATACAAGAATTCACCCCTCCACTTT CASSAYKNSPLHF
TRBJ1-4 TRBV25-1 NA NA TGTGCCAGCAGTGAATACGCAGGCAGTGAAAAACTGTTTTTT CASSEYAGSEKLFF
TRBJ1-2 TRBV6-6 NA TRBD1 TGTGCCAGCAGTTACTCGGGGACAGCTACCAGAGATGGCTACACCTTC CASSYSGTATRDGYTF
TRBJ1-1 TRBV7-8 NA NA TGTGCCAGCAGCTTAGTTCTGTTGAACACTGAAGCTTTCTTT CASSLVLLNTEAFF
TRBJ1-5 TRBV7-9 NA NA TGTGCCAGCAGCCCCGTTCCGGGGTCAGACCCGAATCAGCCCCAGCATTTT CASSPVPGSDPNQPQHF
TRBJ1-6 TRBV6-5 NA NA TGTGCCATCGGAGACGTGGCGGGTTCACCCCTCCACTTT CAIGDVAGSPLHF
TRBJ2-7 TRBV30 NA TRBD2 TGTGCCTGGAGTCGACTAGCGGGGAGTTCCTACGAGCAGTACTTC CAWSRLAGSSYEQYF